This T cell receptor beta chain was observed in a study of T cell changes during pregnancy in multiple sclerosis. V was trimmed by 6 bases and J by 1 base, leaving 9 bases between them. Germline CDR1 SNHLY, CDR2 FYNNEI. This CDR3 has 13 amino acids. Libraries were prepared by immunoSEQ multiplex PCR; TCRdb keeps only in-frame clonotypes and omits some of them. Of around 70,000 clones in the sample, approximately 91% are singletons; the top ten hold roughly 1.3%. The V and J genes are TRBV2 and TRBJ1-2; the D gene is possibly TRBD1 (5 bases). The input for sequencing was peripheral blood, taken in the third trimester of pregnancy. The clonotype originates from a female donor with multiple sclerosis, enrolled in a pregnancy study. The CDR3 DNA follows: TGTGCCAGCAGCCCGGACATTAACTATGGCTACACCTTC. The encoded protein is CASSPDINYGYTF.